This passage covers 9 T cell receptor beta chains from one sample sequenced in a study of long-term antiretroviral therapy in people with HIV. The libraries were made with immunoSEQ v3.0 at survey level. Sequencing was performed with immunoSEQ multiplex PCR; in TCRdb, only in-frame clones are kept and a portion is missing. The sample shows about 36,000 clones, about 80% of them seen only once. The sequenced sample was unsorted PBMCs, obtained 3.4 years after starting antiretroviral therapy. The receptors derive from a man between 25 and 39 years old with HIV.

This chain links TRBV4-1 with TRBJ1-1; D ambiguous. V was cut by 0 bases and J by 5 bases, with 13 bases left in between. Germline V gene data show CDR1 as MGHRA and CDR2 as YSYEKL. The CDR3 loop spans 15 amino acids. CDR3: CASSQDSWIGTEAFF. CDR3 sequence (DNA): TGCGCCAGCAGCCAAGATAGCTGGATTGGGACTGAAGCTTTCTTT.

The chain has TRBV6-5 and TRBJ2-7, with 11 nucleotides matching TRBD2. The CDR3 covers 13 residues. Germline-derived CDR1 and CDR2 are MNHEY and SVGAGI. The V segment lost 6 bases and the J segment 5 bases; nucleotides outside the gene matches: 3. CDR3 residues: CASRSSGRHEQYF. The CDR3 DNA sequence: TGTGCCAGCAGATCTAGCGGGAGGCACGAGCAGTACTTC.

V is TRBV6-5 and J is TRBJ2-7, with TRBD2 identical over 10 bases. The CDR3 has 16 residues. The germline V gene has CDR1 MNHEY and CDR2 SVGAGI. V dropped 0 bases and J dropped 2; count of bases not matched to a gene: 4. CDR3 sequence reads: CASSYSGLAAPYEQYF. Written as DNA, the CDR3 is TGTGCCAGCAGTTACTCCGGACTAGCGGCGCCCTACGAGCAGTACTTC.

CDR3 region: CASSSRTAKGEQYF. CDR3 DNA: TGTGCCAGCAGCTCCCGGACTGCTAAGGGGGAGCAGTACTTC. This chain connects TRBV11-2 to TRBJ2-7; perhaps D is TRBD1 or TRBD2 (5 bases each). The germline V gene has CDR1 SGHAT and CDR2 FQNNGV. V shed 4 bases and J shed 7 bases, with 17 bases lying between them. The CDR3 length is 14 residues.

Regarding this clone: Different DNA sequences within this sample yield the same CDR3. CDR3 DNA sequence: TGCGCCAGCAGCTTGACACCGAACACTGAAGCTTTCTTT. Translated, it gives CASSLTPNTEAFF. The gene calls are TRBV5-1 and TRBJ1-1; D is undetermined. Germline CDR1 is SGHRS and CDR2 is YFSETQ. The CDR3 loop spans 13 amino acids. V was shortened by 1 base and J by 1 base, with 5 bases between the two germline ends.

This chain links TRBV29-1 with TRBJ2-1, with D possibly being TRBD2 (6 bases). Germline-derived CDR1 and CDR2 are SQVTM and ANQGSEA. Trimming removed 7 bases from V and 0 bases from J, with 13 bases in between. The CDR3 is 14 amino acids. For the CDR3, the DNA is TGCAGCGCCCGGGACTGGGGCTCCTACAATGAGCAGTTCTTC. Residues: CSARDWGSYNEQFF.

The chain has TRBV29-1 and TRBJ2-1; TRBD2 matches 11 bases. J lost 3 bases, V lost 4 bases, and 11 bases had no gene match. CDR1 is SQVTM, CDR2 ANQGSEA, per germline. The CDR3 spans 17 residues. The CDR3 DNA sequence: TGCAGCGTTGCCGGAATAGCGGGAGGGCCTAGCTACAATGAGCAGTTCTTC. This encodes CSVAGIAGGPSYNEQFF.

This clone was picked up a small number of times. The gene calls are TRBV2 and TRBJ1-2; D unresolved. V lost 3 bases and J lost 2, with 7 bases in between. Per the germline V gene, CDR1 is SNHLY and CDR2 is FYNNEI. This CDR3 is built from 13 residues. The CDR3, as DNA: TGTGCCAGCAGTGACGCGCAGAACTATGGCTACACCTTC. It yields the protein CASSDAQNYGYTF. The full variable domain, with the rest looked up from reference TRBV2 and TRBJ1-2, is EPEVTQTPSHQVTQMGQEVILRCVPISNHLYFYWYRQILGQKVEFLVSFYNNEISEKSEIFDDQFSVERPDGSNFTLKIRSTKLEDSAMYFCASSDAQNYGYTFGSGTRLTVV.

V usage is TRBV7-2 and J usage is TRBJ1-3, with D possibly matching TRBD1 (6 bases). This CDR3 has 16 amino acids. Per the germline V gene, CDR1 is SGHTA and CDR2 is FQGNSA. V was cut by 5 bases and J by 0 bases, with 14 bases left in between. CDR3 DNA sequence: TGTGCCAGCAGCCCTGAAGGGGGGCTCTCTGGAAACACCATATATTTT. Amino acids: CASSPEGGLSGNTIYF.